One sample yielded the 3 T cell receptor beta chains listed below, sequenced in a study of technical replicates of blood from a few donors. Assay: immunoSEQ multiplex PCR; the TCRdb copy retains only in-frame clones and omits some. The table has tens of thousands of clones, approximately 94% seen once. The sequencing sample was made of T cells isolated from PBMCs. Every receptor here comes from a human donor in good health.

The V call is TRBV27, the J call TRBJ2-7, with 10 bases matching TRBD1. The CDR3 is 15 amino acids. Germline V gives CDR1 MNHEY, CDR2 SMNVEV (reference sequence). J was trimmed by 3 bases and V by 4 bases; bases with no gene match: 6. For the CDR3, the DNA is TGTGCCAGCAGTTCCCCGGGACAGGGGAGCTACGAGCAGTACTTC. Protein: CASSSPGQGSYEQYF.

This chain links TRBV28 with TRBJ2-2; 7 bases are a match to TRBD1. The length of the CDR3 is 14 residues. Germline trimming cut 2 bases from V and 3 bases from J; bases unmatched to any gene: 0. The germline V gene has CDR1 MDHEN and CDR2 SYDVKM. DNA of the CDR3: TGTGCCAGCAGTTTACAGGGGGACACCGGGGAGCTGTTTTTT. Translation gives CASSLQGDTGELFF.

The J gene is TRBJ2-1, the V gene TRBV5-1; possible D gene TRBD1, 5 bases. The CDR3 extends over 14 amino acids. Germline values: CDR1 SGHRS, CDR2 YFSETQ. Deletions cut 0 bases from V and 2 bases from J, with 6 bases between. The CDR3, as DNA: TGCGCCAGCAGCTTGGGACAGCCCTACAATGAGCAGTTCTTC. Encoded protein: CASSLGQPYNEQFF.